Here is one TCR beta chain with its context. Germline CDR1 is SEHNR and CDR2 is FQNEAQ (reference sequence). This CDR3 is built from 14 residues. With 3 bases clipped from V and 2 bases from J, the junction kept 2 bases outside the gene matches. The data stem from a study of blood T cell repertoires in COVID-19. Libraries were prepared by immunoSEQ multiplex PCR; TCRdb keeps only in-frame clonotypes and omits some of them. In the table there are a few hundred thousand clones, 85% to 90% of which are singletons. The sequenced material came from PBMCs or T cells enriched from blood (not recorded which). This clonotype was sampled from a man in his thirties or forties who had been exposed to COVID-19. The chain carries TRBV7-9 and TRBJ2-7, with TRBD2 matching 9 bases. The CDR3 spells CASSLASGAYEQYF. The CDR3 DNA sequence: TGTGCCAGCAGCTTGGCTAGCGGGGCCTACGAGCAGTACTTC.